This entry concerns a single TCR beta chain. Its antigen is undetermined. The junction differs from germline at one of its ends, possibly a read error. Primed by a sample-barcoded 5' primer and a J-beta primer mix, a second PCR proceeded for roughly 6 to 12 cycles. TCRdb passed the 5' RACE reads through MiXCR, listing each CDR3 protein once. The table has hundreds of thousands of distinct CDR3 sequences, roughly 50% seen once; the top ten hold around 20%. This sample was included in a study of blood T cells in healthy people across ages. For every donor, a draw yielded roughly 10 milliliters of peripheral blood. The CDR3 length is 15 residues. CDR1 and CDR2 (germline): MNHEY, SVGAGI. The study's findings and limits: Diversity was higher, and naive CD4+ cells more numerous, in long-lived donors than in aged donors.

The chain couples TRBV6-5 to TRBJ2-1; TRBD2 agrees at 9 bases. The clonotype comes from a man under 40 in good health. Material: blood. The DNA for the CDR3 is TGTGCCGGCAGTTACTCGTCCAGCGGGGGGAATGAGCAGTTCTTC. Its translation: CAGSYSSSGGNEQFF.